This T cell receptor beta chain was documented in a study of T cells in localized non-small cell lung cancer (TCRdb year 2020). The study in broad terms: T cell repertoires of fewer than 250 early-stage NSCLC patients were analyzed, with tumors being compared against uninvolved tumor-adjacent lungs. All 220 or so NSCLC patients in the cohort were treatment-naive and had localized lung tumors that were resected. Of the NSCLC patients, around 130 were male and around 99 were female, and the mean age was approximately 66 years.

The trim is 1 base for V and 5 bases for J, with a gap of 20 bases between the germline ends. Taken from cysteine to phenylalanine, the CDR3 has 17 residues. Only the CDR3 region is kept as DNA, spanning 51 bases read in frame from base 1. CDR1 and CDR2, looked up from the germline V gene, are MNHNS and SASEGT. TCR beta CDR3 regions were sequenced from DNA using the immunoSEQ Assay. On the study's bioinformatics: To compute T cell density, TCR beta template counts were normalized to usable DNA, which was estimated by amplifying housekeeping genes. Richness was estimated using the preseqR package, with extrapolation to 400,000 templates for PBMC samples and to 120,000 templates for tissue samples. Clonality was taken to be one minus Pielou's evenness. Tissue-enriched TCRs were identified by differential abundance testing using productive amino-acid clonotypes, minimum total count 5 and alpha 0.1. The Jaccard Index and the Morisita Overlap Index were used to measure repertoire overlap between compartments. GLIPH grouped TCR beta CDR3s together with public tetramer-defined viral CDR3s, and a viral motif had to include at least three viral sequences and also show V-gene enrichment. TCRdb retrieved this table from immuneACCESS and kept in-frame rearrangements only. Not all clones are present; in checked studies, unresolved V genes account for under half, and no reason is known for the remainder. That table gives V, J and clone size, and the DNA gave D and trimming. The sample includes about 52,000 clones, with 70% to 90% observed a single time. The top ten hold about 16% of the sample.

About this clone: Its specific antigen is unknown. The sample holds no much larger clone one base away, and base qualities are not on file.

Broader findings and caveats from the paper: Because the study design was exploratory, TCR variables were selected using unadjusted p-values without false-discovery rate correction. Multi-region tumor sequencing was not performed, so intratumor heterogeneity could not be excluded. Longer overall survival was associated with higher T cell density in blood, whereas shorter survival was associated with higher clonality in adjacent lung. Uninvolved tumor-adjacent lung showed the highest T cell clonality, higher than tumor, which suggests more focused antigenic responses in the uninvolved tumor-adjacent lung. Of the top 100 tumor clones, a median of 57 were detected in paired uninvolved adjacent lung; under 35 were also among that lung's top 100.

At diagnosis, tumor, uninvolved tumor-adjacent lung and peripheral blood were collected and then preserved as a mix of FFPE and fresh-frozen material. For TCR repertoire profiling, blood samples were analyzed as peripheral blood mononuclear cells. The material was PBMCs, obtained before any cancer treatment. The sequence came from a female donor with stage II lung adenocarcinoma. The sequence links TRBV6-1 to TRBJ2-5, with no D gene named confidently. The nucleotide sequence is TGTGCCAGCAGTGAAGGAGCTGGGATCATCGTCGACGAGACCCAGTACTTC. Translated, it gives CASSEGAGIIVDETQYF.